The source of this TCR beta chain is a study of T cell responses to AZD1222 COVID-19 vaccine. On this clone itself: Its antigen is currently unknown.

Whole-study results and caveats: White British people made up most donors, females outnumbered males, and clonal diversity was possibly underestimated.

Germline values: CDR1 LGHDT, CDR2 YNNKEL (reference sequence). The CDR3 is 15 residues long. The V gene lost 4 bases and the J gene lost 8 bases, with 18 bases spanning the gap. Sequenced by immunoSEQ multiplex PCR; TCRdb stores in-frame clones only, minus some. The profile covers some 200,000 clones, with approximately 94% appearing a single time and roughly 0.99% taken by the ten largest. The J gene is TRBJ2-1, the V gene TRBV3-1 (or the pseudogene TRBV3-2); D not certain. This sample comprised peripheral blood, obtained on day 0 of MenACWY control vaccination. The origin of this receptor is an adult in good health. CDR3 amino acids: CASSLQRGLRDEQFF. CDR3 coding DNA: TGTGCCAGCAGCCTCCAGCGCGGCCTTCGGGATGAGCAGTTCTTC.